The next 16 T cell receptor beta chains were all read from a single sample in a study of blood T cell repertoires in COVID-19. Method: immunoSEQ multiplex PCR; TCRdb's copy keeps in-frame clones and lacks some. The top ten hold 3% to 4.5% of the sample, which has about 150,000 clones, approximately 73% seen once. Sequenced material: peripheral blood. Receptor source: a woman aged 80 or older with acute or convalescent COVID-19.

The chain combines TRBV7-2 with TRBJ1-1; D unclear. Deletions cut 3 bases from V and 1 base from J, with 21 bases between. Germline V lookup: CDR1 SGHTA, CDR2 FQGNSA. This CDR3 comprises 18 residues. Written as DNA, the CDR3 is TGTGCCAGCAGCTTTAGATTGGGCAGTGGTACTGGGAACACTGAAGCTTTCTTT. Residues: CASSFRLGSGTGNTEAFF.

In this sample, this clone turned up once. The CDR3 here is CSVSPGGANQPQHF. The CDR3 nucleotides read TGCAGCGTATCCCCCGGGGGGGCTAATCAGCCCCAGCATTTT. The chain carries TRBV29-1 and TRBJ1-5; tentatively, D is TRBD1 (6 bases). The CDR3 extends over 14 amino acids. Between the trimmed V and J ends, which lost 6 bases and 4 bases, there was a span of 16 bases. The germline gives CDR1 SQVTM, CDR2 ANQGSEA.

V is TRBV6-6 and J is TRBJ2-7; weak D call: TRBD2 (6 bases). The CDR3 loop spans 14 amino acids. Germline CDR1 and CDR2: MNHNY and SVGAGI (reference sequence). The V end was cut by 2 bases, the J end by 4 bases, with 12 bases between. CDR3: CASSYIQRAYEQYF. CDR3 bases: TGTGCCAGCAGTTACATCCAGCGGGCTTACGAGCAGTACTTC.

The CDR3 loop is CASSQANPGQGLRQPQHF. The CDR3 bases are TGTGCCAGCAGCCAAGCCAACCCGGGACAGGGATTACGTCAGCCCCAGCATTTT. This chain joins TRBV3-1 (or the pseudogene TRBV3-2) and TRBJ1-5, with 9 bases fitting TRBD1. V lost 1 base and J lost 6; bases outside the gene matches: 13. The germline V gene encodes CDR1 LGHDT and CDR2 YNNKEL (reference sequence). The CDR3 extends over 18 amino acids.

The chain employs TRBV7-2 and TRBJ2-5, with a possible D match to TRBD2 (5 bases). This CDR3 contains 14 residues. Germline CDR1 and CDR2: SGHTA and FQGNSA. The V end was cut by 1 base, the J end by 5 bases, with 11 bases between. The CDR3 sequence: CASSLDPWRETQYF. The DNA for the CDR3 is TGTGCCAGCAGCTTAGATCCCTGGAGGGAGACCCAGTACTTC.

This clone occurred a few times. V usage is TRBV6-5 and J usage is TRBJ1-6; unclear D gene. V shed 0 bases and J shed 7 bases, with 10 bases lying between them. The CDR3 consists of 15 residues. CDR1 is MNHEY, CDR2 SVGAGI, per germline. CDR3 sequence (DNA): TGTGCCAGCAGTTACTCGCCCACATGGAATTCACCCCTCCACTTT. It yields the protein CASSYSPTWNSPLHF.

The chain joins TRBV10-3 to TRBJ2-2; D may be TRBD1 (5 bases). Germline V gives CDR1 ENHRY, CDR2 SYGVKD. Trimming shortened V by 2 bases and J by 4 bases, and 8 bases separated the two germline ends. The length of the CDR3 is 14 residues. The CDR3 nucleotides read TGTGCCATCAGTGAGGCAGGGATCACCGGGGAGCTGTTTTTT. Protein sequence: CAISEAGITGELFF.

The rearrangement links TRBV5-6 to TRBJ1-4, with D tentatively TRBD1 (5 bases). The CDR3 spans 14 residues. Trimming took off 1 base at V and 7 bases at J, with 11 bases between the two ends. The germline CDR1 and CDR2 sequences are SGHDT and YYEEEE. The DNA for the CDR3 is TGTGCCAGCAGCTTGAGGGGAGGAACTGAAAAACTGTTTTTT. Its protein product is CASSLRGGTEKLFF.

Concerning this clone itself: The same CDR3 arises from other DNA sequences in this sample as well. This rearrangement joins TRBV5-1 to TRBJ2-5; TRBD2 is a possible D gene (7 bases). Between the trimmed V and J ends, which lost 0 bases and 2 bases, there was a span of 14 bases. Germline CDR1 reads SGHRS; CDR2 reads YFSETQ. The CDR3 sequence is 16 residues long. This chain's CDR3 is CASSLGRGAGQETQYF. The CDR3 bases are TGCGCCAGCAGCTTGGGTCGGGGGGCGGGACAAGAGACCCAGTACTTC.

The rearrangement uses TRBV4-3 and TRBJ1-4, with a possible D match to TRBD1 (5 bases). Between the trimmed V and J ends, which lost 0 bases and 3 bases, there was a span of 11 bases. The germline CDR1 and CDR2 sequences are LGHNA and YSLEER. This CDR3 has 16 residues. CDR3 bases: TGCGCCAGCAGCCAAGACGGCTGGGGCGCTAATGAAAAACTGTTTTTT. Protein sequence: CASSQDGWGANEKLFF.

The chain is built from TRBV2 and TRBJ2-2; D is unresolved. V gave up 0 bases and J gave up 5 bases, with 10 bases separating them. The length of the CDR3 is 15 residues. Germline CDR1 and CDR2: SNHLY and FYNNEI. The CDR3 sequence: CASSEAFSTTGELFF. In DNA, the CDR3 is TGTGCCAGCAGTGAAGCGTTCTCAACTACCGGGGAGCTGTTTTTT.

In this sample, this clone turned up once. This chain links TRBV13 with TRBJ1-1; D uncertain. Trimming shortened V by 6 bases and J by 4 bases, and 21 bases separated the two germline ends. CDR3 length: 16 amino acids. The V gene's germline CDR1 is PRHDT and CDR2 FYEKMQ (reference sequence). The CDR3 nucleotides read TGTGCCAGCAGGACTCGGGAGGCAGGAAAGGCCACTGAAGCTTTCTTT. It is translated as CASRTREAGKATEAFF.

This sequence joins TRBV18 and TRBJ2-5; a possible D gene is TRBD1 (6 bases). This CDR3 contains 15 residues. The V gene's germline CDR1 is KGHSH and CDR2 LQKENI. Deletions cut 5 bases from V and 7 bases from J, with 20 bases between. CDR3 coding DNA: TGTGCCAGCTCAGCCGAACAGGGAGCGCAGTGGACCCAGTACTTC. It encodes CASSAEQGAQWTQYF.

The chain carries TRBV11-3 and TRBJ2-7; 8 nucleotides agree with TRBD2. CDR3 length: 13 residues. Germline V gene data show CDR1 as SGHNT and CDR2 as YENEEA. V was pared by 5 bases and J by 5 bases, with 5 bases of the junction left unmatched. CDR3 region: CASSPREGNEQYF. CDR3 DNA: TGTGCCAGCAGCCCCCGGGAGGGTAACGAGCAGTACTTC.

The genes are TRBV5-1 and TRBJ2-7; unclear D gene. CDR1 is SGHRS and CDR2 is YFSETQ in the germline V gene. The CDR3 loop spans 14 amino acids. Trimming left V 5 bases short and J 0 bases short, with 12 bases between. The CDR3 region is CASSLGLSSYEQYF. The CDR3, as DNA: TGCGCCAGCAGTCTTGGGCTGAGCTCCTACGAGCAGTACTTC.

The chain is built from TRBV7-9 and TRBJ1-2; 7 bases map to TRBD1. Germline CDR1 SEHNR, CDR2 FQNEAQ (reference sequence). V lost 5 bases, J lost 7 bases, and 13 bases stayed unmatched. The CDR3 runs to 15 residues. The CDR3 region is CASSQGGRGAAGYTF. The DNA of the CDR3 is TGTGCCAGCAGCCAGGGGGGCAGGGGAGCAGCTGGCTACACCTTC. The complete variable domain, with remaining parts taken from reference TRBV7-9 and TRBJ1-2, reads DTGVSQNPRHKITKRGQNVTFRCDPISEHNRLYWYRQTLGQGPEFLTYFQNEAQLEKSRLLSDRFSAERPKGSFSTLEIQRTEQGDSAMYLCASSQGGRGAAGYTFGSGTRLTVV.